This T cell receptor beta chain emerged from a study of regulatory T cells in long-lasting Graves disease. CDR3 length: 18 residues. CDR1 and CDR2 from the germline V gene are SGDLS and YYNGEE. Trimming took 0 bases from V and 0 from J; bases not matched to a gene: 8. The time point here: persistent/refractory GD, antithyroid drugs over 5 years with positive TRAb. Making the TCR library involved RNA that had been extracted from PBMCs. A volume of approximately 9.8 milliliters of peripheral blood was collected in EDTA tubes. In its sample, this clonotype was seen a few times. Assembly of TCR beta libraries relied on iRepertoire HTBI primers together with Arm-PCR of CDR3 regions. Each CDR3 protein gets one entry after TCRdb re-called the multiplex PCR reads with MiXCR. The repertoire holds more than 300,000 distinct CDR3 sequences, less than 30% seen once, with around 30% in the top ten.

Sample: peripheral blood mononuclear cells (PBMCs), taken when the disease was refractory, from a patient treated with antithyroid drugs. V gene TRBV9 combines with J gene TRBJ2-2; 7 nucleotides match TRBD2. This clonotype was obtained from a woman aged 40 to 49 with Graves disease. CDR3 coding DNA: TGTGCCAGCAGCGTAGGCGAGGGGACTACAGCGAACACCGGGGAGCTGTTTTTT. Its translation: CASSVGEGTTANTGELFF.